The 2 T cell receptor beta chains below all came from one sample that was sequenced in a study of T-cell memory formation after mild COVID-19. Using its own MiXCR run on the 5' RACE reads, TCRdb lists one record per CDR3 protein. The sample consists of a few hundred thousand distinct CDR3 sequences, about 13% of them appearing once. Source material: PBMCs or a T cell subset sorted from them (not recorded which). The source is a man aged 18 to 35 who had mild COVID-19 (a few samples of this study predate the infection). Cell type and time point are not known.

The chain joins TRBV6-1 to TRBJ1-5; TRBD1 agrees at 7 bases. Looked up from germline, CDR1 is MNHNS and CDR2 is SASEGT. The junction had 7 bases not matched to a gene; V was cut back by 9 bases and J by 5 bases. The CDR3 is 13 residues long. This CDR3 is CASRTDRDQPQHF. CDR3 nucleotide sequence: TGTGCCAGTCGAACCGACAGGGATCAGCCCCAGCATTTT.

The V call is TRBV7-2, the J call TRBJ1-6; possibly TRBD1 for D (5 bases). Trimming removed 5 bases from V and 3 bases from J, with 11 bases in between. The CDR3 is 15 residues long. Germline CDR1 SGHTA, CDR2 FQGNSA. CDR3 loop: CASSVGHFYNSPLHF. The CDR3 region has the DNA TGTGCCAGCAGCGTTGGACATTTCTATAATTCACCCCTCCACTTT.